This T cell receptor (beta chain) was identified in a study of cytomegalovirus exposure and HLA in healthy donors. Background on the study: The roughly 130 validation repertoires used the same platform as the approximately 670 first-cohort repertoires (as reported by a later analysis). Study-wide points: Altogether, 170 or so TCR beta chains were recorded as cytomegalovirus-associated.

Data came from immunoSEQ multiplex PCR; TCRdb stores just in-frame clones and leaves some out. The sample shows tens of thousands of clones, roughly 94% of them seen only once. Points on this clone: Its target is unknown.

With 0 bases clipped from V and 5 bases from J, the junction kept 7 bases outside the gene matches. The CDR3 totals 16 residues. Per the germline V gene, CDR1 is SNHLY and CDR2 is FYNNEI. This chain links TRBV2 with TRBJ1-2; 9 bases line up with TRBD1. The sequence was obtained from a man between 18 and 35 years old in good health and CMV-seropositive. The sequencing input was PBMCs. The CDR3 loop is CASSEAGPGTGYGYTF. The DNA of the CDR3 is TGTGCCAGCAGTGAAGCCGGCCCCGGGACAGGGTATGGCTACACCTTC.